This TCR beta chain was captured in a study of molecular identifiers for immune sequencing clone quantification (dated by TCRdb to between 2018 and 2020). Concerning the study at large: For a replicate experiment, RNA from roughly 18,000 or 92,000 naive CD8 T cells was divided into five aliquots, and four of the five aliquots were sequenced. CD8 T cells were used in a methods study to benchmark molecular-identifier clustering-based TCR repertoire sequencing (MIDCIRS) and TCR RNA copy counting. Study-wide findings and limitations: When barcode sub-clustering was omitted, TCR diversity was inflated by chimeric consensus sequences, with chimeras reaching as high as 47%. A single cell's worth of spiked-in Jurkat TCR RNA was reported detectable even among around 1 million naive CD8 T cells. About 3 recovered TCR RNA copies per cell were obtained by modeling, versus 9 to 10 by digital PCR, implying a capture efficiency of approximately 30%. Clones above 20 RNA copies held over 98% of molecules in CMV-specific effector cells but under 1% in naive cells. Naive libraries contained spiked-in Jurkat TCR RNA (more than 9 copies' worth), which is not part of the donor repertoire. Highly expanded clone sizes could be underestimated because identical TCR molecules may share a barcode.

On this clonotype itself: Its antigen target is currently unknown. This may stem from a read error, because a much larger clone lies one nucleotide away. Because it lacks the conserved phenylalanine or tryptophan at the end, this CDR3 is likely a read error.

As encoded in the germline V gene, CDR1 is MNHEY while CDR2 is SVGAGI. The CDR3 length equals 12 residues, ends included. Only the CDR3 DNA stays, 36 bases, in frame from base 1. Between the V and J ends, shortened by 4 bases and 7 bases respectively, the junction contains 11 bases. Libraries of naive CD8 T cells were generated from roughly 20,000 to 1,000,000 sorted cells, with 10%, 30% or 50% of the purified RNA used. Naive CD8 T cells were FACS-sorted as CD8+CD4-CCR7+CD45RA+ on a BD FACSAria II into RLT Plus buffer. To test detection sensitivity, Jurkat RNA equal to around 10 TCR copies was added to samples of about 20,000-1,000,000 naive CD8 T cells. CD8 T cells were enriched using RosetteSep CD8+ T Cell Enrichment Cocktail and Ficoll-Paque, and the enriched cells then underwent ACK red cell lysis. Receptor libraries were prepared by PCR. Sequencing took place on an Illumina HiSeq 4000. Bulk TCR libraries were generated as previously described, with the TCR primers listed in Table S5 used. Total RNA was purified with the Qiagen AllPrep DNA/RNA kit. Before analysis, reads from multiple sequencing runs of the same library were pooled. As for the original processing: Reads were retained only if an exact TCR constant sequence was present, and the retained reads were trimmed to 150 nt and grouped according to their 12-nt molecular barcodes. Within each barcode group, reads were sub-clustered at a 15% Levenshtein threshold, and quality-weighted consensus sequences were built per RNA molecule. Non-functional sequences were excluded, and lower-count sequences lying one edit away from another sequence were also excluded. Based on fitting two negative binomial distributions, any barcode sub-cluster with under 20% of the maximum read count was discarded. The raw public reads went through TCRdb reprocessing: fastp at Q25, MiXCR clone calling, in-frame beta chains kept. Rows are unified per CDR3 protein, each entry keeping the most common DNA and genes. Clone size and V and J calls follow TCRdb, not the original study. The sample table lists 250,000 to 350,000 distinct CDR3 sequences, around 21% of them with a count of one. The ten largest make up over 0.7% of the sample.

This receptor was taken from a human donor in good health. Some libraries in this study had Jurkat cell RNA spiked in. Sequenced input: naive CD8+ T cells from blood, with Jurkat cell RNA spiked in. The cell subset or site label here, explained by the study, means: FACS-sorted CD8+CD4-CCR7+CD45RA+ naive T cells. The chain is made from TRBV6-5 and TRBJ2-7; no D gene call is confident. The CDR3 corresponds to CASSSPGREQYL. The bases are TGTGCCAGCAGTTCCCCGGGTCGTGAGCAGTACCTC.